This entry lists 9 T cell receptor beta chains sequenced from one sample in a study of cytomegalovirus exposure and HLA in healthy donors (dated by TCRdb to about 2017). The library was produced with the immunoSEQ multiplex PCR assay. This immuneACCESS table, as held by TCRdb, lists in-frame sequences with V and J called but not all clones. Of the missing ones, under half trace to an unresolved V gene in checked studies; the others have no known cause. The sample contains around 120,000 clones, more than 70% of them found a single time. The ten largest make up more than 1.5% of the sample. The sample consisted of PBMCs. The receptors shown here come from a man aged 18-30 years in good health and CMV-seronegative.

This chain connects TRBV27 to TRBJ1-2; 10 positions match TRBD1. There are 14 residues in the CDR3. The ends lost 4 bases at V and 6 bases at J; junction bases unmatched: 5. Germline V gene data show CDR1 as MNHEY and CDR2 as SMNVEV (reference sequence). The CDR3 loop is CASSSGTGVNGYTF. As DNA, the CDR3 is TGTGCCAGCAGTTCCGGGACAGGGGTAAATGGCTACACCTTC.

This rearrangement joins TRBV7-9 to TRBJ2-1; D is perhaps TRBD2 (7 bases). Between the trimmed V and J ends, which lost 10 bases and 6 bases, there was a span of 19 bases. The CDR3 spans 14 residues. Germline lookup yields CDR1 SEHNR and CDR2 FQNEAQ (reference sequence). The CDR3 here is CATDPGGAFNEQFF. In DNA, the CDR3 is TGTGCCACGGACCCGGGGGGCGCATTCAATGAGCAGTTCTTC.

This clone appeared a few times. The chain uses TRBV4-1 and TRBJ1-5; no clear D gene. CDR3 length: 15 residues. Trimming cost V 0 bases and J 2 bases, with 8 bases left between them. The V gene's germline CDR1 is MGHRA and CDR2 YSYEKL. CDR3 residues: CASSQDPQGNQPQHF. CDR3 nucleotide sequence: TGCGCCAGCAGCCAAGATCCCCAGGGCAATCAGCCCCAGCATTTT.

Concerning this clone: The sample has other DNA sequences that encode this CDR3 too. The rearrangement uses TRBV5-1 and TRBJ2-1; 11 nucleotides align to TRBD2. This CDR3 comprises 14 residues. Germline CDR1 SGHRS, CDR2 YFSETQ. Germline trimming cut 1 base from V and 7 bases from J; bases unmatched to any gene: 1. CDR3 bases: TGCGCCAGCAGCTTGACTAGCGGGAGTAATGAGCAGTTCTTC. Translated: CASSLTSGSNEQFF.

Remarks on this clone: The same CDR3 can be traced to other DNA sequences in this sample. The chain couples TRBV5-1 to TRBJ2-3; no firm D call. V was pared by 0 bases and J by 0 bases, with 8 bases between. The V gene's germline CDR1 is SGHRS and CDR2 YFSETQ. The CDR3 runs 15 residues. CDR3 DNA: TGCGCCAGCAGCTTGGATCCGTCTAGCACAGATACGCAGTATTTT. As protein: CASSLDPSSTDTQYF.

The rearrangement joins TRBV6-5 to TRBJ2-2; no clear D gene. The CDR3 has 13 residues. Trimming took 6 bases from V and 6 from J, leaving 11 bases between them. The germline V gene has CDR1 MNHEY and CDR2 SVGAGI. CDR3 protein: CASRSPGSGELFF. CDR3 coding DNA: TGTGCCAGCAGAAGCCCCGGGTCCGGGGAGCTGTTTTTT.

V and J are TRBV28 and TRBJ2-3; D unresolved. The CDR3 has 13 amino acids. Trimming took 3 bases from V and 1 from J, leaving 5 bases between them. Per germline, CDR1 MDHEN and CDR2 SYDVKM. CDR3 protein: CASSFLRTDTQYF. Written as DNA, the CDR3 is TGTGCCAGCAGTTTTCTCCGCACAGATACGCAGTATTTT.

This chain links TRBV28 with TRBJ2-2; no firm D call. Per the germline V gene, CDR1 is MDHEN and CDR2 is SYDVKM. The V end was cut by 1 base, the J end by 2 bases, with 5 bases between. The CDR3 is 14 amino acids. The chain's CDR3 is CASSLYGNTGELFF. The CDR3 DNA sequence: TGTGCCAGCAGTTTATATGGCAACACCGGGGAGCTGTTTTTT.

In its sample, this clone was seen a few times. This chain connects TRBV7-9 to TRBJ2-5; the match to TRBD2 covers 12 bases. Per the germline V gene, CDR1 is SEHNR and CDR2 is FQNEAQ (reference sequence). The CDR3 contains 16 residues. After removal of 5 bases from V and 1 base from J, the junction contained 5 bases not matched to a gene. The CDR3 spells CASSSGLAGTQETQYF. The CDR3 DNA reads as TGTGCCAGCAGCAGCGGACTAGCGGGGACCCAAGAGACCCAGTACTTC.